This TCR beta chain was sequenced for a study of CD8 T cells in Susac syndrome. General study findings and limits: The CD4+ T cell repertoires in Susac syndrome were not clonally expanded.

V was trimmed by 5 bases and J by 0 bases, leaving 14 bases between them. The CDR3 has 16 residues. CDR1 SGHRS and CDR2 YFSETQ come from the germline V gene. The RNA input was about 0.5 to 1 ug, and it was reverse transcribed with random hexamers. An immunoSEQ multiplex PCR generated amplified TCR beta CDR3 products spanning 54 Vbeta and 13 Jbeta. TCRdb re-called the immunoSEQ multiplex PCR reads through MiXCR, storing one row per CDR3 protein. Of about 200,000 distinct CDR3 sequences detected, roughly nine tenths appear once; the ten largest clones hold over 0.075%. Blood CD8+ and CD4+ T cells underwent high-throughput TCR beta sequencing. As regards this clonotype: What it binds is unknown.

The TCR was taken from a human donor with Susac syndrome. Sequenced input: CD4+ T cells from PBMCs. V is TRBV5-1 and J is TRBJ1-4, with no clear D. The CDR3 region is CASSVGGDPTNEKLFF. In DNA, the CDR3 is TGCGCCAGCAGTGTTGGCGGAGATCCAACTAATGAAAAACTGTTTTTT.